The TCR beta chain under discussion was sequenced for a study of blood T cells in healthy people across ages. Study-level points and caveats: When set beside aged donors, long-lived donors presented more naive CD4+ cells and higher diversity.

Through a sample-barcoded 5' primer and a J-beta primer mix, a second PCR was run for about 7 to 12 cycles. TCRdb reanalysed the 5' RACE reads using MiXCR and keeps one entry per CDR3 protein. The table shows around 580,000 distinct CDR3 sequences, with more than 45% occurring only once. The CDR3 covers 17 residues. Germline assignment: CDR1 SGDLS and CDR2 YYNGEE. V lost 2 bases, J lost 2 bases, and 18 bases lay in between. Concerning this clonotype: Its antigen is unknown.

The sample taken for sequencing was blood. This chain joins TRBV9 and TRBJ2-3; D ambiguous. This clonotype was sampled from a man older than 75 in good health. The CDR3 DNA is TGTGCCAGCAGCGTCTATGAAGGTCTGGGATTCACAGATACGCAGTATTTT. Translation gives CASSVYEGLGFTDTQYF.